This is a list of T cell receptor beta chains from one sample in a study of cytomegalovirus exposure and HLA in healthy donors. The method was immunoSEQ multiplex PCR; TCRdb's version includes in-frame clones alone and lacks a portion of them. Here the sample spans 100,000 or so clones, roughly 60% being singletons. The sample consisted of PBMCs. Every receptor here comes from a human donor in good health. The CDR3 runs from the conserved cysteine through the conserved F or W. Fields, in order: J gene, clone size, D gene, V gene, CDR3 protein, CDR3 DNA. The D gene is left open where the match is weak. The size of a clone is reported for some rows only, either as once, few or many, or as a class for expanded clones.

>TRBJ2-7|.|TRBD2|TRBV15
CATSRMTSGEEQYF
TGTGCCACCAGCAGAATGACTAGCGGGGAAGAGCAGTACTTC
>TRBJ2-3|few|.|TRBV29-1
CSVEFFGRDSTDTQYF
TGCAGCGTTGAGTTCTTTGGGCGGGATAGCACAGATACGCAGTATTTT
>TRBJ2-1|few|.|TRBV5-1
CASSRDREVHEQFF
TGCGCCAGCAGCCGAGACAGGGAGGTCCATGAGCAGTTCTTC
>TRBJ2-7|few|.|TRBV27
CASSYLARSYEQYF
TGTGCCAGCAGTTACCTCGCGCGCTCCTACGAGCAGTACTTC
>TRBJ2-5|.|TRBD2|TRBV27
CASSLTSVRQETQYF
TGTGCCAGCAGTTTGACTAGCGTTCGCCAAGAGACCCAGTACTTC
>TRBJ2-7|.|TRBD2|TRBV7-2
CASAPAGTSAYEQYF
TGTGCCAGCGCCCCGGCCGGGACTAGCGCTTACGAGCAGTACTTC
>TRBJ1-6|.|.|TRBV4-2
CASRPGAHYNSPLHF
TGTGCCAGCAGGCCAGGGGCCCACTATAATTCACCCCTCCACTTT
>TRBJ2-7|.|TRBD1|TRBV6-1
CASSRQGEMAYEQYF
TGTGCCAGCAGCAGACAGGGGGAAATGGCCTACGAGCAGTACTTC
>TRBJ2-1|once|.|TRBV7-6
CASSLAATRTNEQFF
TGCGCCAGCAGCTTAGCGGCGACTAGAACTAATGAGCAGTTCTTC
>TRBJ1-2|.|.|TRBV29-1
CSVPGTPHSYGYTF
TGCAGCGTCCCCGGGACACCCCACTCCTATGGCTACACCTTC
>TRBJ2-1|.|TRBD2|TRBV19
CASSTYQTSGHYNEQFF
TGTGCCAGTAGTACCTACCAAACTAGCGGACACTACAATGAGCAGTTCTTC